The T cell receptor (beta chain) described here comes from a study of blood T cell repertoires in COVID-19. Study background: From the United States, Italy and Spain came samples of acute and convalescent COVID-19.

The assay was immunoSEQ multiplex PCR, and TCRdb's table has in-frame clones only and misses some. The sample records 68,000 or so clones, roughly 78% being singletons. Per the germline V gene, CDR1 is SGHVS and CDR2 is FQNEAQ. The germline V and J ends were trimmed by 4 bases and 2 bases, with 12 bases remaining between them. There are 15 residues in the CDR3. V and J are TRBV7-8 and TRBJ2-1, with a possible D match to TRBD2 (5 bases). This clonotype was sampled from a human donor in a cohort sampled during active COVID-19. The sequencing input was peripheral blood. CDR3 sequence (DNA): TGTGCCAGCAGCTCCGAGGGCCACCCCTACAATGAGCAGTTCTTC. Translated, it gives CASSSEGHPYNEQFF.